The 17 T cell receptor beta chains listed next were all sequenced from one sample in a study of T-cell reconstitution after alpha-beta-depleted transplantation in children. Molecular barcoding with unique molecular identifiers was used for the TCRbeta library. TCRdb fed the PCR reads into MiXCR, producing one record per CDR3 protein. The data contain around 100,000 distinct CDR3 sequences, under 7% of them singletons. The sequenced sample was PBMCs, mostly from graft donor cells, obtained 60 days after TCRalphabeta/CD19-depleted stem cell transplant. Every receptor here comes from a female patient between 2 and 15 years old who had a stem cell transplant for Fanconi anemia, so the T cells may come from the graft donor.

This clonotype has a count of ten or more. The V gene is TRBV20-1, the J gene TRBJ1-1, with D possibly matching TRBD1 (5 bases). This CDR3 is 15 amino acids long. Germline V lookup: CDR1 DFQATT, CDR2 SNEGSKA (reference sequence). Trimming took off 4 bases at V and 2 bases at J, with 17 bases between the two ends. CDR3 DNA: TGCAGTGCTAAACCGGGACGGAGATTCAACACTGAAGCTTTCTTT. This encodes CSAKPGRRFNTEAFF.

The chain carries TRBV12-3 or TRBV12-4 and TRBJ2-1; TRBD2 matches 7 bases. Trimming took 5 bases from V and 8 from J; bases not matched to a gene: 12. This CDR3 has 15 residues. The CDR3 is CASSPGERDIDEQFF. The DNA of the CDR3 is TGTGCCAGCAGTCCGGGGGAGCGGGATATAGATGAGCAGTTCTTC.

The table lists this clonotype with many counts. The chain combines TRBV10-3 with TRBJ1-2; maybe TRBD1 (5 bases). V dropped 8 bases and J dropped 5 bases, with 12 bases sitting between them. The length of the CDR3 is 12 residues. Germline lookup yields CDR1 ENHRY and CDR2 SYGVKD. The CDR3 sequence is CAIPGPHYGYTF. CDR3 DNA sequence: TGTGCCATCCCGGGACCTCATTATGGCTACACCTTC.

This clonotype occurred many times. The chain has TRBV5-1 and TRBJ2-5; 9 positions match TRBD1. The germline CDR1 and CDR2 sequences are SGHRS and YFSETQ. The CDR3 is 16 residues long. V gave up 1 base and J gave up 2 bases; unmatched junction bases: 6. The CDR3 DNA is TGCGCCAGCAGCTTGCTCGGGACAGGGACTCAAGAGACCCAGTACTTC. This gives the protein CASSLLGTGTQETQYF. The full variable domain, rest sourced from reference TRBV5-1 and TRBJ2-5, is KAGVTQTPRYLIKTRGQQVTLSCSPISGHRSVSWYQQTPGQGLQFLFEYFSETQRNKGNFPGRFSGRQFSNSRSEMNVSTLELGDSALYLCASSLLGTGTQETQYFGPGTRLLVL.

This clonotype has only a few counts. The CDR3 nucleotides are TGCAGTCCAAACAGGGGAACCTACGAGCAGTACTTC. It codes for CSPNRGTYEQYF. The chain uses TRBV20-1 and TRBJ2-7; 7 bases map to TRBD1. V trimming: 8 bases; J trimming: 2 bases; junction bases outside the gene matches: 6. CDR3 length equals 12 residues. The V gene's germline CDR1 is DFQATT and CDR2 SNEGSKA (reference sequence).

This clonotype has at least ten counts. J is TRBJ2-5 and V is TRBV7-3; 11 nucleotides line up with TRBD2. This CDR3 contains 19 residues. V gave up 4 bases and J gave up 5 bases; unmatched junction bases: 18. CDR1 and CDR2 from the germline V gene are SGHTA and FQGTGA. CDR3 protein: CASSSGRLAGRVSRETQYF. The CDR3 DNA follows: TGTGCCAGCAGCTCGGGACGACTAGCGGGAAGGGTTAGCCGGGAGACCCAGTACTTC.

This clonotype was observed a handful of times. J is TRBJ1-5 and V is TRBV15; D not resolved. Germline V gene data show CDR1 as LNHNV and CDR2 as YYDKDF (reference sequence). The CDR3 consists of 12 residues. V dropped 0 bases and J dropped 6 bases, with 3 bases sitting between them. The CDR3 here is CATSRDRQPQHF. The CDR3 nucleotides read TGTGCCACCAGCAGAGATCGTCAGCCCCAGCATTTT.

Ten or more counts support this clonotype. The V gene is TRBV6-5, the J gene TRBJ2-5; 11 bases fit TRBD2. J was trimmed by 1 base and V by 4 bases; bases with no gene match: 5. This CDR3 spans 16 amino acids. CDR1 and CDR2 (germline): MNHEY, SVGAGI. The CDR3 DNA is TGTGCCAGCAGTTCCTGGACTAGCGGGTTCCAAGAGACCCAGTACTTC. It translates to CASSSWTSGFQETQYF.

Ten or more counts support this clonotype. The rearrangement joins TRBV12-3 or TRBV12-4 to TRBJ2-7; 12 bases are a match to TRBD2. The ends lost 6 bases at V and 9 bases at J; junction bases unmatched: 12. The CDR3 contains 15 residues. This chain's CDR3 is CASRTTSGGPFGQYF. CDR3 DNA sequence: TGTGCCAGCAGAACCACTAGCGGGGGGCCTTTTGGGCAGTACTTC.

This clonotype was recorded at least ten times. The rearrangement uses TRBV25-1 and TRBJ2-2; D gene ambiguous. With 3 bases removed from V and 7 bases from J, the gap between germline ends came to 12 bases. Germline lookup yields CDR1 MGHDK and CDR2 SYGVNS. CDR3 length equals 14 residues. The CDR3 is CASSDRPPGGELFF. The CDR3 DNA follows: TGTGCCAGCAGTGATAGGCCGCCGGGCGGGGAGCTGTTTTTT.

This clonotype was seen repeatedly, ten times or more. This rearrangement joins TRBV20-1 to TRBJ2-5; 11 bases agree with TRBD2. J lost 1 base, V lost 1 base, and 11 bases had no gene match. Germline V gene lookup returns CDR1 DFQATT and CDR2 SNEGSKA (reference sequence). This CDR3 region has 18 residues. CDR3 sequence reads: CSARAPSYGTSGQETQYF. Written as DNA, the CDR3 is TGCAGTGCTAGAGCCCCTTCGTACGGGACTAGCGGCCAAGAGACCCAGTACTTC.

This chain uses TRBV4-1 with TRBJ2-7, with TRBD1 matching 7 bases. The CDR3 totals 14 residues. Germline values: CDR1 MGHRA, CDR2 YSYEKL. The V and J ends lost 2 bases and 5 bases, in that order; junction bases with no gene match: 6. The CDR3 DNA sequence: TGCGCCAGCAGCCAACTCGACAGGGTCCACGAGCAGTACTTC. This translates into CASSQLDRVHEQYF.

This clonotype was observed many times. This sequence joins TRBV4-1 and TRBJ1-1; D is unclear. Trimming took 3 bases from V and 3 from J, leaving 5 bases between them. CDR3 length: 12 residues. Looked up from germline, CDR1 is MGHRA and CDR2 is YSYEKL. The CDR3 sequence: CASSQGYTEAFF. CDR3 DNA: TGCGCCAGCAGCCAGGGGTACACTGAAGCTTTCTTT.

This clonotype was recorded many times. The rearrangement uses TRBV20-1 and TRBJ2-7; maybe TRBD1 (6 bases). The CDR3 contains 14 residues. Trimming removed 2 bases at V and 4 bases at J, with 15 bases between. CDR1 and CDR2 from the germline V gene are DFQATT and SNEGSKA (reference sequence). The CDR3 coding sequence is TGCAGTGCTAGAAACTTAGTAGGGGGATACGAGCAGTACTTC. Protein: CSARNLVGGYEQYF.

This clonotype was recorded many times. The junction shows a germline mismatch at one end, possibly a read error. The chain combines TRBV5-1 with TRBJ2-1, with 8 bases identical to TRBD2. The CDR3 covers 13 residues. The germline V gene has CDR1 SGHRS and CDR2 YFSETQ. CDR3 sequence (DNA): TGCGCCAGCAGCTTGGAGCCGTTGGGACTAGTCATCTTC. Its translation is CASSLEPLGLVIF.

A few counts support this clonotype. The chain is built from TRBV7-6 and TRBJ2-7; 13 nucleotides match TRBD2. The V segment lost 1 base and the J segment 4 bases; nucleotides outside the gene matches: 7. The CDR3 extends over 17 amino acids. Germline loops: CDR1 SGHVS, CDR2 FNYEAQ. The DNA for the CDR3 is TGTGCCAGCAGCTTAGGTCGGACTAGCGGGAGAGCATACGAGCAGTACTTC. Translation gives CASSLGRTSGRAYEQYF.

This clonotype has a handful of counts. This chain links TRBV4-1 with TRBJ1-2, with D perhaps matching TRBD1 (5 bases). The CDR3 covers 14 residues. Germline V gene sequence: CDR1 MGHRA, CDR2 YSYEKL. V lost 0 bases to trimming and J lost 4 bases, with 9 bases between them. DNA for the CDR3: TGCGCCAGCAGCCAAGATCGACAGTTCTATGGCTACACCTTC. As protein: CASSQDRQFYGYTF.